This entry lists 32 T cell receptor beta chains sequenced from one sample in a study of blood T cell repertoires in COVID-19 (dated by TCRdb to about 2020). Library method: the immunoSEQ multiplex PCR assay. In TCRdb, the immuneACCESS table is reduced to in-frame sequences with V and J assigned. These tables do not hold every clone; where another copy was compared, an unresolved V gene accounts for under half, and the others remain unexplained. Within this sample are about 38,000 clones, with around nine tenths of them counted one time only. The top ten constitute 30% to 35% of the sample. The sequenced sample was peripheral blood. All receptors come from a man between 65 and 85 years old with active COVID-19.

This clone showed up just once. The chain employs TRBV9 and TRBJ2-5, with unresolved D. Germline CDR1 reads SGDLS; CDR2 reads YYNGEE. The CDR3 runs 13 residues. The V gene lost 4 bases and the J gene lost 3 bases, with 10 bases spanning the gap. The CDR3 loop is CASSPELEETQYF. The CDR3 bases are TGTGCCAGCAGCCCCGAGCTTGAAGAGACCCAGTACTTC.

This sequence joins TRBV2 and TRBJ2-1; TRBD2 matches at 8 bases. Germline assignment: CDR1 SNHLY and CDR2 FYNNEI. V was pared by 1 base and J by 0 bases, with 14 bases of the junction left unmatched. This CDR3 is 20 amino acids long. CDR3 protein: CASSEVGGLAGASSYNEQFF. The CDR3 nucleotides are TGTGCCAGCAGTGAAGTAGGAGGGCTAGCGGGTGCAAGCTCCTACAATGAGCAGTTCTTC. Complete variable domain (other parts from reference TRBV2 and TRBJ2-1): EPEVTQTPSHQVTQMGQEVILRCVPISNHLYFYWYRQILGQKVEFLVSFYNNEISEKSEIFDDQFSVERPDGSNFTLKIRSTKLEDSAMYFCASSEVGGLAGASSYNEQFFGPGTRLTVL.

The gene calls are TRBV18 and TRBJ2-7, with TRBD1 matching over 10 bases. CDR1 is KGHSH, CDR2 LQKENI, per germline. The CDR3 loop spans 15 amino acids. Trimming cost V 3 bases and J 5 bases; bases outside gene matches: 7. The CDR3: CASSPRLGTGDEQYF. The CDR3 bases are TGTGCCAGCTCACCCAGGCTCGGGACAGGGGACGAGCAGTACTTC.

The genes are TRBV7-3 and TRBJ1-1; TRBD1 matches at 7 bases. The CDR3 is 14 residues long. V was clipped by 4 bases and J by 1 base; unmatched bases: 3. The germline V gene has CDR1 SGHTA and CDR2 FQGTGA. Written as DNA, the CDR3 is TGTGCCAGCAGCTACCAGGGGGGGAACACTGAAGCTTTCTTT. It translates to CASSYQGGNTEAFF. Complete variable domain (other parts from reference TRBV7-3 and TRBJ1-1): GAGVSQTPSNKVTEKGKYVELRCDPISGHTALYWYRQSLGQGPEFLIYFQGTGAADDSGLPNDRFFAVRPEGSVSTLKIQRTERGDSAVYLCASSYQGGNTEAFFGQGTRLTVV.

This clone is a singleton in its sample. This chain uses TRBV6-5 with TRBJ2-7; a weak D match, TRBD1 (7 bases). Deletions cut 8 bases from V and 1 base from J, with 15 bases between. The CDR3 consists of 14 residues. From germline, CDR1 is MNHEY and CDR2 SVGAGI. The CDR3 DNA is TGTGCCAGCTGGGACAGTGGAGGGTCCTACGAGCAGTACTTC. Encoded protein: CASWDSGGSYEQYF.

The chain links TRBV3-1 (or the pseudogene TRBV3-2) to TRBJ2-2; tentative D call: TRBD2 (5 bases). V dropped 5 bases and J dropped 5 bases, with 12 bases sitting between them. CDR1 is LGHDT, CDR2 YNNKEL, per germline (reference sequence). CDR3 length: 14 residues. CDR3 sequence (DNA): TGTGCCAGCAGCAAGTGGACTGCGACCGGGGAGCTGTTTTTT. Protein product: CASSKWTATGELFF.

The rearrangement uses TRBV19 and TRBJ2-5; 7 bases line up with TRBD2. The V gene's germline CDR1 is LNHDA and CDR2 SQIVND (reference sequence). The CDR3 has 14 residues. The V and J ends lost 5 bases and 5 bases, in that order; junction bases with no gene match: 8. DNA of the CDR3: TGTGCCAGTAGTCCATGGGGGGGACTGGAGACCCAGTACTTC. It codes for CASSPWGGLETQYF.

V and J are TRBV28 and TRBJ2-5; 7 nucleotides agree with TRBD2. Unmatched junction bases numbered 18, after V lost 6 bases and J lost 2 bases. This CDR3 is built from 18 residues. Germline V gene lookup returns CDR1 MDHEN and CDR2 SYDVKM. The CDR3 nucleotides read TGTGCCAGCAGACCGACCTGGGGTGCGGGAGAGGGGCAAGAGACCCAGTACTTC. It yields the protein CASRPTWGAGEGQETQYF.

The genes are TRBV19 and TRBJ2-7; 9 nucleotides align to TRBD2. This CDR3 has 17 residues. V was pared by 5 bases and J by 2 bases, with 13 bases of the junction left unmatched. Per the germline V gene, CDR1 is LNHDA and CDR2 is SQIVND (reference sequence). The CDR3 nucleotides are TGTGCCAGTAGTCCGAGAGGGATCGCGGGAGGGCCCTACGAGCAGTACTTC. Protein: CASSPRGIAGGPYEQYF.

CDR3 region: CASSYSRAPRGYTF. The CDR3 nucleotides read TGTGCCAGCAGTTACTCGAGGGCTCCGCGGGGCTACACCTTC. The genes are TRBV6-5 and TRBJ1-2; unclear D gene. The germline gives CDR1 MNHEY, CDR2 SVGAGI. V gave up 0 bases and J gave up 8 bases, with 13 bases separating them. The CDR3 is 14 amino acids.

This chain joins TRBV2 and TRBJ1-1; 8 nucleotides line up with TRBD1. After removal of 9 bases from V and 3 bases from J, the junction contained 12 bases not matched to a gene. The CDR3 consists of 15 residues. The germline V gene encodes CDR1 SNHLY and CDR2 FYNNEI. As DNA, the CDR3 is TGTGCCAGGGCCGTGACAGGGGCGCGGCACACTGAAGCTTTCTTT. Translated, it gives CARAVTGARHTEAFF.

J is TRBJ2-5 and V is TRBV6-2 or TRBV6-3; TRBD1 might be the D (6 bases). Germline V gene lookup returns CDR1 MNHEY and CDR2 SVGEGT. This CDR3 is built from 19 residues. V lost 5 bases and J lost 0, with 25 bases in between. The DNA for the CDR3 is TGTGCCAGCAGTAGGGGGAACAAGGACGTCTGGGCGTACCAAGAGACCCAGTACTTC. Its translation: CASSRGNKDVWAYQETQYF.

CDR3: CASSAPGLNINEQFF. CDR3 DNA: TGTGCCAGCAGCGCTCCAGGGCTTAATATCAATGAGCAGTTCTTC. This sequence joins TRBV9 and TRBJ2-1; D might be TRBD1 (5 bases). The CDR3 consists of 15 residues. V was shortened by 3 bases and J by 6 bases, with 16 bases between the two germline ends. Germline V CDR1 and CDR2: SGDLS, YYNGEE.

This chain links TRBV7-9 with TRBJ2-5, with unresolved D. Germline values: CDR1 SEHNR, CDR2 FQNEAQ (reference sequence). V was clipped by 1 base and J by 5 bases, with 11 bases between them. The CDR3 is made up of 14 amino acids. CDR3 residues: CASSLGAGSETQYF. In DNA, the CDR3 is TGTGCCAGCAGCTTAGGGGCAGGCTCGGAGACCCAGTACTTC. Together with reference TRBV7-9 and TRBJ2-5, the CDR3 gives the full variable domain: DTGVSQNPRHKITKRGQNVTFRCDPISEHNRLYWYRQTLGQGPEFLTYFQNEAQLEKSRLLSDRFSAERPKGSFSTLEIQRTEQGDSAMYLCASSLGAGSETQYFGPGTRLLVL.

The V and J genes are TRBV7-2 and TRBJ1-2; TRBD1 agrees at 8 bases. In germline, CDR1 is SGHTA, CDR2 FQGNSA. J was trimmed by 2 bases and V by 2 bases; bases with no gene match: 10. This CDR3 has 17 amino acids. The chain's CDR3 is CASSLFPGQGENYGYTF. CDR3 in DNA: TGTGCCAGCAGCTTATTCCCCGGACAGGGCGAAAACTATGGCTACACCTTC.

The chain links TRBV7-2 to TRBJ1-5, with a weak D call TRBD1 (5 bases). Germline V gene sequence: CDR1 SGHTA, CDR2 FQGNSA. CDR3 length: 14 amino acids. Trimming took off 5 bases at V and 3 bases at J, with 11 bases between the two ends. The CDR3, as DNA: TGTGCCAGCAGCCCCGGGGGGATCAATCAGCCCCAGCATTTT. This sequence encodes CASSPGGINQPQHF.

The chain is built from TRBV27 and TRBJ2-7, with 9 bases lining up with TRBD2. Trimming cost V 8 bases and J 2 bases; bases outside gene matches: 10. The CDR3 spans 15 residues. Germline V lookup: CDR1 MNHEY, CDR2 SMNVEV (reference sequence). DNA of the CDR3: TGTGCCAGCCGGCGGGAGGGACTCCTCCCCTACGAGCAGTACTTC. It yields the protein CASRREGLLPYEQYF.

With respect to this clone: A read error may produce the germline difference seen at one junction end. The genes are TRBV18 and TRBJ1-1, with 10 bases lining up with TRBD1. The germline CDR1 and CDR2 sequences are KGHSH and LQKENI. The CDR3 length is 16 residues. The chain's CDR3 is CASSPRDRGPNTEAFF. The DNA of the CDR3 is TGTGCCAGCTCGCCACGGGACAGGGGACCAAACACTGAAGCTTTCTTT.

CDR3 coding DNA: TGTGCCAGCAGTCCCAACCGACGGCCGGGAAATTCACCCCTCCACTTT. This translates into CASSPNRRPGNSPLHF. The V call is TRBV27, the J call TRBJ1-6; no clear D. The germline gives CDR1 MNHEY, CDR2 SMNVEV (reference sequence). This CDR3 is 16 amino acids long. V lost 5 bases, J lost 7 bases, and 18 bases lay in between.

In its sample, this clone was seen once. The chain recombines TRBV5-8 with TRBJ1-5; no reliable D call. The CDR3 runs 16 residues. Germline assignment: CDR1 SGHTS and CDR2 YDEGEE. Trimming shortened V by 1 base and J by 3 bases, and 14 bases separated the two germline ends. The CDR3 loop reads CASSLNLGVVNQPQHF. In nucleotides, the CDR3 is TGTGCCAGCAGCTTGAATCTCGGGGTGGTCAATCAGCCCCAGCATTTT. The full variable domain, in which reference TRBV5-8 and TRBJ1-5 provide the parts outside the CDR3, is EAGVTQSPTHLIKTRGQQATLRCSPISGHTSVYWYQQALGLGLQFLLWYDEGEERNRGNFPPRFSGRQFPNYSSELNVNALELEDSALYLCASSLNLGVVNQPQHFGDGTRLSIL.

The CDR3 loop reads CAWNPFGQPNTEAFF. For the CDR3, the DNA is TGTGCCTGGAACCCTTTTGGACAGCCGAACACTGAAGCTTTCTTT. This chain uses TRBV30 with TRBJ1-1; TRBD1 is a possible D gene (6 bases). Deletions cut 4 bases from V and 1 base from J, with 16 bases between. The germline V gene has CDR1 GTSNPN and CDR2 SVGIG (reference sequence). There are 15 residues in the CDR3.

The chain uses TRBV2 and TRBJ1-4; 9 bases match TRBD1. This CDR3 spans 16 amino acids. CDR1 is SNHLY and CDR2 is FYNNEI in the germline V gene. With 6 bases clipped from V and 3 bases from J, the junction kept 8 bases outside the gene matches. The CDR3 protein is CASRRGQGGANEKLFF. As DNA, the CDR3 is TGTGCCAGCAGGCGGGGACAGGGTGGTGCTAATGAAAAACTGTTTTTT.

This clone ranks as medium-sized. The chain carries TRBV24-1 and TRBJ1-1; the match to TRBD1 covers 8 bases. CDR3 size: 16 residues. Losses at the gene ends were 2 bases for V and 5 bases for J; bases not matched to a gene: 9. Germline CDR1 KGHDR, CDR2 SFDVKD. The CDR3 is CATSDSSGQGRTEAFF. CDR3 coding DNA: TGTGCCACCAGTGATTCGAGCGGACAGGGCAGGACTGAAGCTTTCTTT.

The rearrangement uses TRBV5-3 and TRBJ2-5; TRBD1 matches 7 bases. TRBV5-3 is placed among ORFs of uncertain function. The trim removed 4 bases at V and 3 bases at J, leaving 12 bases unmatched. This CDR3 region has 16 residues. The CDR3, as DNA: TGTGCCAGAAGCACGAGACAGGGCCCCCAGGAAGAGACCCAGTACTTC. Amino acid sequence: CARSTRQGPQEETQYF.

V gene TRBV29-1 combines with J gene TRBJ1-2; D is possibly TRBD1 (5 bases). V dropped 4 bases and J dropped 7 bases, with 10 bases sitting between them. This CDR3 region has 11 residues. The germline V gene has CDR1 SQVTM and CDR2 ANQGSEA. CDR3 sequence (DNA): TGCAGCGTTGCTGAAGGGGCTGGCTACACCTTC. Its protein is CSVAEGAGYTF. Supplemented by reference TRBV29-1 and TRBJ1-2, the full variable domain reads SAVISQKPSRDICQRGTSLTIQCQVDSQVTMMFWYRQQPGQSLTLIATANQGSEATYESGFVIDKFPISRPNLTFSTLTVSNMSPEDSSIYLCSVAEGAGYTFGSGTRLTVV.

The gene calls are TRBV30 and TRBJ2-7; D possibly corresponds to TRBD2 (6 bases). V was pared by 1 base and J by 2 bases, with 18 bases between. Germline CDR1 and CDR2: GTSNPN and SVGIG (reference sequence). The CDR3 extends over 16 amino acids. The CDR3 nucleotides are TGTGCCTGGAGTGCAAAAAAGGAGGGACTTCCCTACGAGCAGTACTTC. Translating it yields CAWSAKKEGLPYEQYF.

With regard to this clone: Other DNA sequences in this specimen translate into the identical CDR3. The genes are TRBV5-1 and TRBJ2-2; 9 bases are shared with TRBD2. V shed 0 bases, J shed 4 bases, and the junction held 4 bases outside the gene matches. This CDR3 region has 16 residues. Per the germline V gene, CDR1 is SGHRS and CDR2 is YFSETQ. This CDR3 is CASSLVAGEGTGELFF. The DNA of the CDR3 is TGCGCCAGCAGCTTGGTAGCGGGAGAGGGCACCGGGGAGCTGTTTTTT.

This rearrangement joins TRBV5-1 to TRBJ2-3; 7 bases fit TRBD1. The CDR3 totals 15 residues. J gave up 5 bases and V 4 bases, and 10 bases lay outside the gene matches. Germline assignment: CDR1 SGHRS and CDR2 YFSETQ. The CDR3 DNA sequence: TGCGCCAGCAGCCTCCTAGGGGGCCGGTTAGATACGCAGTATTTT. Its protein product is CASSLLGGRLDTQYF.

The chain joins TRBV9 to TRBJ2-3; 10 bases fit TRBD2. The CDR3 runs to 17 residues. Germline V gives CDR1 SGDLS, CDR2 YYNGEE. The ends lost 0 bases at V and 2 bases at J; junction bases unmatched: 6. CDR3 residues: CASSVEDLAGDTDTQYF. The CDR3 region has the DNA TGTGCCAGCAGCGTAGAAGACCTAGCGGGAGACACAGATACGCAGTATTTT.

The chain links TRBV28 to TRBJ2-5, with 7 bases identical to TRBD1. Germline CDR1 MDHEN, CDR2 SYDVKM. CDR3 length: 14 residues. V shed 3 bases and J 5 bases; nucleotides not matched to a gene: 6. CDR3 sequence: CASSFAGGWETQYF. For the CDR3, the DNA is TGTGCCAGCAGTTTCGCAGGGGGTTGGGAGACCCAGTACTTC.

The rearrangement links TRBV18 to TRBJ2-3, with a tentative D call TRBD2 (5 bases). Trimming removed 3 bases at V and 0 bases at J, with 13 bases between. The CDR3 extends over 16 amino acids. Germline V gene sequence: CDR1 KGHSH, CDR2 LQKENI. CDR3: CASSPLNRGSTDTQYF. The CDR3 region has the DNA TGTGCCAGCTCACCGTTAAATCGGGGTAGCACAGATACGCAGTATTTT.

This clone was counted once. The genes are TRBV19 and TRBJ1-6; 8 positions match TRBD1. Trimming cost V 4 bases and J 7 bases; bases outside gene matches: 9. The CDR3 is made up of 16 amino acids. The germline CDR1 and CDR2 sequences are LNHDA and SQIVND (reference sequence). The CDR3 protein is CASSTRDRFGNSPLHF. The CDR3 DNA is TGTGCCAGTAGTACCCGGGACAGGTTTGGCAATTCACCCCTCCACTTT.